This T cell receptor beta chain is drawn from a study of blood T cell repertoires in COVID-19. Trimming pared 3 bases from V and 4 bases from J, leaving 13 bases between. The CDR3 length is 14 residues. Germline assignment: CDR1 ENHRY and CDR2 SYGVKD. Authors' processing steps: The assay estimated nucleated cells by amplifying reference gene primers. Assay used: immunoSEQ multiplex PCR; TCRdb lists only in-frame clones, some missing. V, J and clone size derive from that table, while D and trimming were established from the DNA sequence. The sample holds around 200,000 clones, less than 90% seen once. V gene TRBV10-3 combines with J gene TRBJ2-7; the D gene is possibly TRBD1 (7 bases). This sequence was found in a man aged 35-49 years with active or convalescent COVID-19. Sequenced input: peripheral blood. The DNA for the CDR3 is TGTGCCATCAGTGATGGGGCAGGGGGGTACGAGCAGTACTTC. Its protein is CAISDGAGGYEQYF.